The 30 T cell receptor beta chains in this list originate from one sample, sequenced in a study of PD-1 blockade in classical Hodgkin lymphoma. With no exception, relapse followed autologous stem cell transplantation in all patients, and brentuximab vedotin exposure varied. Here immunoSEQ multiplex PCR was the method, and the copy in TCRdb shows in-frame clones only, minus some. This sample yields approximately 60,000 clones, of which roughly nine tenths are seen a single time; about 9.6% belongs to the top ten. Material: peripheral blood mononuclear cells (PBMCs), obtained at baseline. The receptors here all came from a human donor with classical Hodgkin lymphoma.

CDR3 nucleotides: TGCGCCAGCAGCTTGGCCCCGATGAGCTATGGCTACACCTTC. This codes for CASSLAPMSYGYTF. The J gene is TRBJ1-2, the V gene TRBV5-1; no firm D call. This CDR3 has 14 amino acids. V dropped 0 bases and J dropped 4 bases, with 10 bases sitting between them. Germline V gene sequence: CDR1 SGHRS, CDR2 YFSETQ.

This chain joins TRBV7-2 and TRBJ2-5; tentative D call: TRBD1 (5 bases). The V end lost 5 bases, the J end lost 7 bases, and 17 bases lay between the germline ends. This CDR3 is built from 14 residues. Germline CDR1 SGHTA, CDR2 FQGNSA. The CDR3 nucleotides are TGTGCCAGCAGCCGTAGTCCCCTAGGGGCGACCCAGTACTTC. It codes for CASSRSPLGATQYF. The full variable domain, with the rest looked up from reference TRBV7-2 and TRBJ2-5, is GAGVSQSPSNKVTEKGKDVELRCDPISGHTALYWYRQSLGQGLEFLIYFQGNSAPDKSGLPSDRFSAERTGGSVSTLTIQRTQQEDSAVYLCASSRSPLGATQYFGPGTRLLVL.

This chain uses TRBV29-1 with TRBJ1-1; 7 bases are a match to TRBD1. Germline V gene data show CDR1 as SQVTM and CDR2 as ANQGSEA. This CDR3 is 17 amino acids long. V lost 7 bases and J lost 0; bases outside the gene matches: 17. DNA for the CDR3: TGCAGCGGACTACAGGGGCGGGGGGGATACCTGAACACTGAAGCTTTCTTT. The encoded protein is CSGLQGRGGYLNTEAFF.

This clone was seen once. The chain recombines TRBV7-8 with TRBJ2-3; D not resolved. V lost 5 bases to trimming and J lost 0 bases, with 21 bases between them. Germline V gene sequence: CDR1 SGHVS, CDR2 FQNEAQ. This CDR3 is 18 amino acids long. CDR3 DNA: TGTGCCAGCAGCGCATACCGGTCAAGCCGGGTTAGCACAGATACGCAGTATTTT. This codes for CASSAYRSSRVSTDTQYF.

The gene calls are TRBV10-3 and TRBJ1-5; unclear D gene. The CDR3 covers 14 residues. The V gene lost 3 bases and the J gene lost 1 base, with 7 bases spanning the gap. Per germline, CDR1 ENHRY and CDR2 SYGVKD. The CDR3 DNA is TGTGCCATCAGTGATCGGGGAAGCAATCAGCCCCAGCATTTT. Its translation is CAISDRGSNQPQHF.

The rearrangement joins TRBV4-1 to TRBJ1-5, with unresolved D. The CDR3 length is 13 residues. From germline, CDR1 is MGHRA and CDR2 YSYEKL. V lost 3 bases and J lost 5, with 8 bases in between. The CDR3 DNA follows: TGCGCCAGCAGCCAGGACGGCTATCAGCCCCAGCATTTT. This codes for CASSQDGYQPQHF.

The rearrangement uses TRBV6-6 and TRBJ2-3; 8 bases are a match to TRBD1. The germline V gene encodes CDR1 MNHNY and CDR2 SVGAGI (reference sequence). J lost 2 bases, V lost 8 bases, and 9 bases had no gene match. The CDR3 is 15 residues long. CDR3 DNA sequence: TGTGCCAGCGGGACAGGAAAGTACCCCACAGATACGCAGTATTTT. Translating gives CASGTGKYPTDTQYF.

The rearrangement links TRBV6-6 to TRBJ2-2; the match to TRBD2 covers 7 bases. With V trimmed by 5 bases and J by 5 bases, 8 bases remained unmatched. Germline V CDR1 and CDR2: MNHNY, SVGAGI (reference sequence). The CDR3 covers 15 residues. The CDR3 is CASSGGRRGTGELFF. DNA of the CDR3: TGTGCCAGCAGTGGGGGTCGGCGGGGGACCGGGGAGCTGTTTTTT.

The genes are TRBV11-2 and TRBJ2-7; weak D call: TRBD1 (6 bases). This CDR3 comprises 13 residues. Germline V gene lookup returns CDR1 SGHAT and CDR2 FQNNGV. V was pared by 4 bases and J by 2 bases, with 9 bases between. The CDR3 sequence is CASSSGTTYEQYF. The CDR3 DNA sequence: TGTGCCAGCAGCTCCGGGACAACCTACGAGCAGTACTTC.

This sequence joins TRBV27 and TRBJ2-7; D is ambiguous. With 2 bases removed from V and 3 bases from J, the gap between germline ends came to 5 bases. The CDR3 sequence is 12 residues long. Germline V lookup: CDR1 MNHEY, CDR2 SMNVEV (reference sequence). The CDR3 sequence is CASSLKNYEQYF. CDR3 sequence (DNA): TGTGCCAGCAGTTTAAAAAACTACGAGCAGTACTTC.

V and J are TRBV27 and TRBJ2-1, with TRBD1 matching 7 bases. V shed 7 bases and J 3 bases; nucleotides not matched to a gene: 6. CDR3 length equals 14 residues. Germline lookup yields CDR1 MNHEY and CDR2 SMNVEV (reference sequence). The CDR3 loop reads CASTGQALYNEQFF. The CDR3 DNA reads as TGTGCCAGCACCGGACAGGCCCTCTACAATGAGCAGTTCTTC.

V gene TRBV5-1 combines with J gene TRBJ1-4, with TRBD1 matching 8 bases. V dropped 2 bases and J dropped 8; count of bases not matched to a gene: 11. CDR1 and CDR2 (germline): SGHRS, YFSETQ. This CDR3 has 16 residues. DNA for the CDR3: TGCGCCAGCAGCTTAGCCCTGACAGGGGCCGGCGAAAAACTGTTTTTT. Residues: CASSLALTGAGEKLFF.

The chain couples TRBV10-3 to TRBJ2-5; TRBD1 aligns across 7 bases. CDR1 is ENHRY, CDR2 SYGVKD, per germline. V shed 7 bases, J shed 3 bases, and the junction held 5 bases outside the gene matches. The CDR3 consists of 13 residues. CDR3 sequence: CAITSQGEETQYF. Here the CDR3 DNA reads TGTGCCATCACTTCCCAGGGGGAAGAGACCCAGTACTTC.

The gene calls are TRBV5-4 and TRBJ2-7, with D tentatively TRBD2 (6 bases). The CDR3 is made up of 13 amino acids. Germline CDR1 SGHNT, CDR2 YYREEE (reference sequence). Trimming pared 5 bases from V and 6 bases from J, leaving 15 bases between. CDR3 sequence (DNA): TGTGCCAGCAGTGGCGGGAAATTGGCCGAGCAGTACTTC. Translated: CASSGGKLAEQYF.

V is TRBV7-6 and J is TRBJ2-2; 7 nucleotides agree with TRBD2. The CDR3 has 17 amino acids. J gave up 5 bases and V 0 bases, and 9 bases lay outside the gene matches. CDR1 is SGHVS and CDR2 is FNYEAQ in the germline V gene. The CDR3 is CASSLASASGQTGELFF. The CDR3 DNA sequence: TGTGCCAGCAGCTTAGCGTCGGCTAGCGGTCAGACCGGGGAGCTGTTTTTT.

This chain links TRBV28 with TRBJ1-6; TRBD1 agrees at 7 bases. CDR3 size: 14 residues. The germline V gene has CDR1 MDHEN and CDR2 SYDVKM. V lost 6 bases and J lost 10; bases outside the gene matches: 9. The CDR3 nucleotides are TGTGCCAGCAGCCGACAGGGAGCGAGATCACCCCTCCACTTT. Protein: CASSRQGARSPLHF.

The V gene is TRBV6-7, the J gene TRBJ1-2; D gene unclear. TRBV6-7 is an ORF, with its function uncertain. V lost 2 bases and J lost 2, with 6 bases in between. This CDR3 contains 13 residues. The CDR3 sequence is CASSYRRNYGYTF. DNA of the CDR3: TGTGCCAGCAGTTACAGGCGGAACTATGGCTACACCTTC.

This clone was recorded only once. This chain connects TRBV7-3 to TRBJ1-1, with D hard to call. This CDR3 comprises 13 residues. V was pared by 3 bases and J by 9 bases, with 14 bases between. Germline V gene lookup returns CDR1 SGHTA and CDR2 FQGTGA. This chain's CDR3 is CASSFSDGRQAFF. CDR3 sequence (DNA): TGTGCCAGCAGCTTCTCGGACGGCCGCCAAGCTTTCTTT.

The rearrangement links TRBV7-2 to TRBJ2-7; D gene uncertain. The germline gives CDR1 SGHTA, CDR2 FQGNSA. This CDR3 has 11 residues. The V and J ends lost 5 bases and 3 bases respectively, with 5 bases between them. CDR3 in DNA: TGTGCCAGCAGCGCCGACTACGAGCAGTACTTC. This gives the protein CASSADYEQYF.

This chain links TRBV30 with TRBJ2-7; TRBD2 aligns across 8 bases. Germline V CDR1 and CDR2: GTSNPN, SVGIG (reference sequence). The V segment lost 3 bases and the J segment 4 bases; nucleotides outside the gene matches: 14. CDR3 length: 16 residues. In DNA, the CDR3 is TGTGCCTGGAGGGGCCGGGGGAGCGGGAGTATGTACGAGCAGTACTTC. Translated, it gives CAWRGRGSGSMYEQYF.

V gene TRBV2 combines with J gene TRBJ2-7; no clear D gene. V was shortened by 1 base and J by 4 bases, with 5 bases between the two germline ends. The CDR3 is made up of 12 amino acids. In germline, CDR1 is SNHLY, CDR2 FYNNEI. Written as DNA, the CDR3 is TGTGCCAGCAGTGAAGGTCTGTACGAGCAGTACTTC. It is translated as CASSEGLYEQYF.

On this clone itself: Different DNA sequences within this sample yield the same CDR3. The rearrangement joins TRBV7-2 to TRBJ2-1; 7 positions agree with TRBD2. Germline trimming cut 1 base from V and 4 bases from J; bases unmatched to any gene: 4. Germline CDR1 is SGHTA and CDR2 is FQGNSA. The CDR3 runs to 15 residues. The CDR3 is CASSLGLAEYNEQFF. CDR3 DNA: TGTGCCAGCAGCTTAGGGCTAGCGGAGTACAATGAGCAGTTCTTC. The entire variable domain, with the rest obtained from reference TRBV7-2 and TRBJ2-1, is as follows: GAGVSQSPSNKVTEKGKDVELRCDPISGHTALYWYRQSLGQGLEFLIYFQGNSAPDKSGLPSDRFSAERTGGSVSTLTIQRTQQEDSAVYLCASSLGLAEYNEQFFGPGTRLTVL.

The chain couples TRBV27 to TRBJ2-7; a possible D gene is TRBD2 (6 bases). CDR1 MNHEY and CDR2 SMNVEV come from the germline V gene (reference sequence). The CDR3 has 16 residues. The ends were cut back, 0 bases at V and 6 bases at J, with 18 bases in the middle. The CDR3 region is CASSLSADYRSSEQYF. The DNA of the CDR3 is TGTGCCAGCAGTTTATCGGCGGACTACCGGAGCTCCGAGCAGTACTTC.

The V gene is TRBV7-6, the J gene TRBJ1-3; weak D call: TRBD1 (5 bases). This CDR3 is 16 amino acids long. Per germline, CDR1 SGHVS and CDR2 FNYEAQ. V lost 5 bases to trimming and J lost 0 bases, with 14 bases between them. Written as DNA, the CDR3 is TGTGCCAGCAGCCCGGGGACTGGGGTCTCTGGAAACACCATATATTTT. Translation gives CASSPGTGVSGNTIYF.

The chain recombines TRBV30 with TRBJ2-7; tentatively, D is TRBD2 (5 bases). The CDR3 length is 14 residues. V was shortened by 0 bases and J by 2 bases, with 11 bases between the two germline ends. The germline gives CDR1 GTSNPN, CDR2 SVGIG (reference sequence). The DNA of the CDR3 is TGTGCCTGGAGTGTAGGACTCACCACCTACGAGCAGTACTTC. Amino acid sequence: CAWSVGLTTYEQYF.

The chain recombines TRBV2 with TRBJ1-4; D ambiguous. The germline V gene encodes CDR1 SNHLY and CDR2 FYNNEI. The CDR3 has 12 amino acids. Trimming removed 2 bases at V and 11 bases at J, with 9 bases between. The CDR3 DNA is TGTGCCAGCAGTGAACTTGGCGGGAAACTGTTTTTT. Residues: CASSELGGKLFF.

The chain is built from TRBV27 and TRBJ2-7; 8 bases align to TRBD2. Per the germline V gene, CDR1 is MNHEY and CDR2 is SMNVEV (reference sequence). J lost 5 bases, V lost 1 base, and 7 bases had no gene match. CDR3 length equals 15 residues. The CDR3 DNA is TGTGCCAGCAGTTTATTTTCCGGGACTAGGCACGAGCAGTACTTC. Protein product: CASSLFSGTRHEQYF.

The rearrangement uses TRBV7-9 and TRBJ2-7; D gene ambiguous. Per the germline V gene, CDR1 is SEHNR and CDR2 is FQNEAQ (reference sequence). This CDR3 contains 15 residues. V was shortened by 0 bases and J by 0 bases, with 9 bases between the two germline ends. The CDR3: CASSLAGFDSYEQYF. Here the CDR3 DNA reads TGTGCCAGCAGCTTAGCAGGGTTCGACTCCTACGAGCAGTACTTC.

This chain links TRBV2 with TRBJ2-1, with no clear D. The CDR3 covers 16 residues. V lost 0 bases and J 0 bases, leaving 9 bases between the germline ends. CDR1 and CDR2 from the germline V gene are SNHLY and FYNNEI. The CDR3 region has the DNA TGTGCCAGCAGTGAAGCGATGGGGTACTCCTACAATGAGCAGTTCTTC. Amino acid sequence: CASSEAMGYSYNEQFF.

The rearrangement uses TRBV6-1 and TRBJ1-1; D is unclear. CDR1 MNHNS and CDR2 SASEGT come from the germline V gene. With 4 bases removed from V and 0 bases from J, the gap between germline ends came to 6 bases. The CDR3 runs to 13 residues. CDR3 in DNA: TGTGCCAGCAGTGCGGAAATGAACACTGAAGCTTTCTTT. Its translation is CASSAEMNTEAFF.